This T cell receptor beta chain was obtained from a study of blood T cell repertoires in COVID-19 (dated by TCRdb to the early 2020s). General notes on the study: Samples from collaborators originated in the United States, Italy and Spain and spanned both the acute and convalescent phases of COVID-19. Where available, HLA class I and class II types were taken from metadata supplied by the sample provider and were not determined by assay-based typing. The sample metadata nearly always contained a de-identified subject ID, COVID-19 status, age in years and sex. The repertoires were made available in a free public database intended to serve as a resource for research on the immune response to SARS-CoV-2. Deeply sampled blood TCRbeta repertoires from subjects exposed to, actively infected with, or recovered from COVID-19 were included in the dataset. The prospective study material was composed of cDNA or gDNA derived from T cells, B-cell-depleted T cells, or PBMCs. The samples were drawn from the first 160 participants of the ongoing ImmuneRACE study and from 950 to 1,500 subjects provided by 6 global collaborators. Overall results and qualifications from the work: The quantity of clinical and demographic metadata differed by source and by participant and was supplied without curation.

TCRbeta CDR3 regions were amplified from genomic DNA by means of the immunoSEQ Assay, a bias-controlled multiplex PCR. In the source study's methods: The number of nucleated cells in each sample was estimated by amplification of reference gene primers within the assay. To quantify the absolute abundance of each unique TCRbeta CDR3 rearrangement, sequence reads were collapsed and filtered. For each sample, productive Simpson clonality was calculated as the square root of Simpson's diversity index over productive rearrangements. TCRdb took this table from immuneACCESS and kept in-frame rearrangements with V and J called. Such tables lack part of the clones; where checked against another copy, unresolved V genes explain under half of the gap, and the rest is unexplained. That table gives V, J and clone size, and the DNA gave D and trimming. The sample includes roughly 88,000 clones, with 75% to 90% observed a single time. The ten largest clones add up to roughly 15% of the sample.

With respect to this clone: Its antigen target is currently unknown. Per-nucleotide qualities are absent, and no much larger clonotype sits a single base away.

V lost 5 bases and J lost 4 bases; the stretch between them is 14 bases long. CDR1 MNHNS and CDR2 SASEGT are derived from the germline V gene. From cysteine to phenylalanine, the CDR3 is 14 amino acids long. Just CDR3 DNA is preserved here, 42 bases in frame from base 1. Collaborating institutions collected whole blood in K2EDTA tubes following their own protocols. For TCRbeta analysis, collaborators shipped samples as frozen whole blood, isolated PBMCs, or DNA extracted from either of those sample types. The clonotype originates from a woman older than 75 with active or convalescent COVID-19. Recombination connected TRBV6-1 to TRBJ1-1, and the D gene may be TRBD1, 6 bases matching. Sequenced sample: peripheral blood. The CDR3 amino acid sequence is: CASSRDRSSTEAFF. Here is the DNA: TGTGCCAGCAGTCGTGACAGGTCGAGCACTGAAGCTTTCTTT.